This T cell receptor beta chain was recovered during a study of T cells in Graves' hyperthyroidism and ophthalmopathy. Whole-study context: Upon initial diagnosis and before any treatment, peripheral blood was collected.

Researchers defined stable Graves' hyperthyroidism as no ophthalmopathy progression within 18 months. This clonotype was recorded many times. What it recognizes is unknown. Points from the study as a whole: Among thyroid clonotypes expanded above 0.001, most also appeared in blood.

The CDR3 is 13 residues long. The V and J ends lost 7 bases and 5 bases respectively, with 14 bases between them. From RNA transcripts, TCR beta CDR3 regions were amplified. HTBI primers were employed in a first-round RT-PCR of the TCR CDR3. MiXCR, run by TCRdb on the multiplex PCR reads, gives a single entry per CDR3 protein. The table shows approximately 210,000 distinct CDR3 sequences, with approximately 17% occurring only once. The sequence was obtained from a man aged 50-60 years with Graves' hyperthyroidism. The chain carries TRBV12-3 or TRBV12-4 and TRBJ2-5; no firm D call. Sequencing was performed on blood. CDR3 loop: CASTTGWAETQYF. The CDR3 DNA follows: TGTGCCAGCACTACCGGGTGGGCGGAGACCCAGTACTTC.